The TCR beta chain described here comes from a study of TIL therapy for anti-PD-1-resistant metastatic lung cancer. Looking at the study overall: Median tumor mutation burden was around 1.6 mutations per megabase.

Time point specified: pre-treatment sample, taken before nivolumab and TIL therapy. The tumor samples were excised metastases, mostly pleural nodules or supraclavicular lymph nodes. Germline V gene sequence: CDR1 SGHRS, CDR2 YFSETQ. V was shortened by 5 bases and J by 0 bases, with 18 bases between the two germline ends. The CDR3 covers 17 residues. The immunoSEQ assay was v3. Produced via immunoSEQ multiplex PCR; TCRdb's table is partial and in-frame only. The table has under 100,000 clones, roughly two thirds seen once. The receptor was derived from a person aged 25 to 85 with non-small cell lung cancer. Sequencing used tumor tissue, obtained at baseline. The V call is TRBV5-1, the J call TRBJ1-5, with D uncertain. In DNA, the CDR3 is TGCGCCAGCAGTTTCGGGCCCTCCCCGTATAGCAATCAGCCCCAGCATTTT. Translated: CASSFGPSPYSNQPQHF.